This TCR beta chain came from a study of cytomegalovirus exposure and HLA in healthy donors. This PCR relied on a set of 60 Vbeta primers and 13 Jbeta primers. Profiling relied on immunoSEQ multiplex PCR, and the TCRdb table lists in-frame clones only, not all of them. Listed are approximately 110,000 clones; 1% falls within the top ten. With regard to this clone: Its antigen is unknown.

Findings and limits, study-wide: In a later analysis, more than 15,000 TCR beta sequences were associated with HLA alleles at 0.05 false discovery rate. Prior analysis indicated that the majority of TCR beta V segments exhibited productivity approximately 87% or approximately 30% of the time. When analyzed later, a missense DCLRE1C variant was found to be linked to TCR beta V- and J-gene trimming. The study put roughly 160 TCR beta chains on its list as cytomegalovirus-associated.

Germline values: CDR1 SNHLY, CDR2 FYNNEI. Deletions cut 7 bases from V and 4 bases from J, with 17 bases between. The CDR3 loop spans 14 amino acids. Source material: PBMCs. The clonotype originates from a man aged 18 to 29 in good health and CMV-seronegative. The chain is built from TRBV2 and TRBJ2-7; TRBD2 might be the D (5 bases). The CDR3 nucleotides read TGTGCCAGCACCCGTGCGGGTTTGTCGTACGAGCAGTACTTC. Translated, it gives CASTRAGLSYEQYF.